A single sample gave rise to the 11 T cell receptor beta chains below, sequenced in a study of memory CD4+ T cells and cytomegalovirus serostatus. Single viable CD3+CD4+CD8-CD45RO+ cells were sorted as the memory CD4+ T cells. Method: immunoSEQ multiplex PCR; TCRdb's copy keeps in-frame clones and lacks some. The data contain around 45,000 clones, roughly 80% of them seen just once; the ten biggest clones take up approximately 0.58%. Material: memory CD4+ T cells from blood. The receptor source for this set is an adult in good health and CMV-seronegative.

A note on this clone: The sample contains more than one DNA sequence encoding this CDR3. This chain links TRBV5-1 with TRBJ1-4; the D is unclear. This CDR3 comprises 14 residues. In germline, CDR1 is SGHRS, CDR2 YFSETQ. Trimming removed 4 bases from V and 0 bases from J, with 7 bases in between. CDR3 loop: CASSPGATNEKLFF. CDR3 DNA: TGCGCCAGCAGCCCCGGAGCAACTAATGAAAAACTGTTTTTT.

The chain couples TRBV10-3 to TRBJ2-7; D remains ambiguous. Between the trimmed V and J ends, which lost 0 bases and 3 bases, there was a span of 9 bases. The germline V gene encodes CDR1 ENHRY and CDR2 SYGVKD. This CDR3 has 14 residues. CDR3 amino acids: CAISESYSNYEQYF. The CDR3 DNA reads TGTGCCATCAGTGAGTCGTACAGCAACTACGAGCAGTACTTC.

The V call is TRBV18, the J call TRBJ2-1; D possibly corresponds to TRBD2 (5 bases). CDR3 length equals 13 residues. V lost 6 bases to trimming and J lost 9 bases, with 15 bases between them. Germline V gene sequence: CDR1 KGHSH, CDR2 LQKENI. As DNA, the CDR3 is TGTGCCAGCTCGCCAGCGGCCGAGGGTGAGCAGTTCTTC. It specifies CASSPAAEGEQFF.

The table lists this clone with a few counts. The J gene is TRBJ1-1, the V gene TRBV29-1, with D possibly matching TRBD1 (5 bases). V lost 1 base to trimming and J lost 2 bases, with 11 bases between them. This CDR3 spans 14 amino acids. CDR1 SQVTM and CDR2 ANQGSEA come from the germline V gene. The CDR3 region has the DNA TGCAGCGTTGAAGGCCGGGACGGTAACACTGAAGCTTTCTTT. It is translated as CSVEGRDGNTEAFF. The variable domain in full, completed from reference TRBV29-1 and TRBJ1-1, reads SAVISQKPSRDICQRGTSLTIQCQVDSQVTMMFWYRQQPGQSLTLIATANQGSEATYESGFVIDKFPISRPNLTFSTLTVSNMSPEDSSIYLCSVEGRDGNTEAFFGQGTRLTVV.

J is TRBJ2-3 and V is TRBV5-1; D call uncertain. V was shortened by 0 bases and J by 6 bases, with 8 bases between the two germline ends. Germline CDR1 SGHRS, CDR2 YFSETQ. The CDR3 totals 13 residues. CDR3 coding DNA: TGCGCCAGCAGCTTGGCCCGTGAGGATACGCAGTATTTT. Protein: CASSLAREDTQYF.

CDR3 coding DNA: TGTGCCAGCAGCCTACGGACAGGGAGGACTGAAGCTTTCTTT. Amino acid sequence: CASSLRTGRTEAFF. The V call is TRBV5-6, the J call TRBJ1-1; 8 nucleotides agree with TRBD1. V lost 4 bases to trimming and J lost 5 bases; unmatched junction nucleotides: 7. Germline V gene data show CDR1 as SGHDT and CDR2 as YYEEEE. The CDR3 contains 14 residues.

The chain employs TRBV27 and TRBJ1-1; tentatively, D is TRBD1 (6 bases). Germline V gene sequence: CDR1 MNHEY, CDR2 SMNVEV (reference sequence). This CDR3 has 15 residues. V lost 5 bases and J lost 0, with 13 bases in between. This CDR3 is CASSAWGAMNTEAFF. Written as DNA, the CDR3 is TGTGCCAGCAGTGCGTGGGGGGCAATGAACACTGAAGCTTTCTTT.

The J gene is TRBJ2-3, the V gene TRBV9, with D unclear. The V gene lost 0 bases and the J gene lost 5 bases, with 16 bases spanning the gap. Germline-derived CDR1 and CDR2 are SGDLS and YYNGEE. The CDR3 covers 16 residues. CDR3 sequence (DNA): TGTGCCAGCAGCGTAGTTGGGGAAGGGTGGGGAGATACGCAGTATTTT. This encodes CASSVVGEGWGDTQYF.

DNA for the CDR3: TGTGCCAGCAGTCCTCTAACTACCGAGCCCACCGGGGAGCTGTTTTTT. Protein product: CASSPLTTEPTGELFF. The rearrangement links TRBV4-2 to TRBJ2-2; no clear D gene. The CDR3 spans 16 residues. V lost 6 bases to trimming and J lost 4 bases, with 18 bases between them. In germline, CDR1 is LGHNA, CDR2 YNFKEQ.

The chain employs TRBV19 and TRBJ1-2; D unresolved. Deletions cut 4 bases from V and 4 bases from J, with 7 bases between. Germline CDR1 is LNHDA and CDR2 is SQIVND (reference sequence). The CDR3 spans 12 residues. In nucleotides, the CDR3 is TGTGCCAGTAGTACAGAGCTCTATGGCTACACCTTC. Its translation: CASSTELYGYTF.

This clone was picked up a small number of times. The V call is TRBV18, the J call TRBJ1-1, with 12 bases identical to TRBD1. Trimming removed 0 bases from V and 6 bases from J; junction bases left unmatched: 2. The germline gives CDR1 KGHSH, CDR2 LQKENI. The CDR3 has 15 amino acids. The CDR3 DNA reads TGTGCCAGCTCACCACCTTGGGACAGGGGGCCTGAAGCTTTCTTT. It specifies CASSPPWDRGPEAFF.